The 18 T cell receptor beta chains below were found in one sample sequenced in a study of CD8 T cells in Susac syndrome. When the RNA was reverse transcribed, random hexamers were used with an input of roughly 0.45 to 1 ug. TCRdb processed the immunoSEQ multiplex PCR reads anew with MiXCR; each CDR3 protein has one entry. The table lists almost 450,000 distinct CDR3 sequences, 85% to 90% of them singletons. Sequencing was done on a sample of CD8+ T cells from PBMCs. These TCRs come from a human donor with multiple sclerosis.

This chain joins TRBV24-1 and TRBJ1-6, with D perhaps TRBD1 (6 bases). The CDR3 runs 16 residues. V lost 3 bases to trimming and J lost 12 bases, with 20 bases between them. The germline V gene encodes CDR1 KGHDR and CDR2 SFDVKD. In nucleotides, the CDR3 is TGTGCCACCAGTGATCTCTGGGGGGGCCCGGGTCGACCCCTCCACTTT. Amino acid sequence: CATSDLWGGPGRPLHF.

For the CDR3, the DNA is TGTGCCAGCACCGACGGGGGCGGTGGCGGGGAGCTGTTTTTT. This translates into CASTDGGGGGELFF. V is TRBV6-5 and J is TRBJ2-2; tentatively, D is TRBD1 or TRBD2 (6 bases each). CDR1 is MNHEY and CDR2 is SVGAGI in the germline V gene. There are 14 residues in the CDR3. V was pared by 7 bases and J by 7 bases, with 16 bases between.

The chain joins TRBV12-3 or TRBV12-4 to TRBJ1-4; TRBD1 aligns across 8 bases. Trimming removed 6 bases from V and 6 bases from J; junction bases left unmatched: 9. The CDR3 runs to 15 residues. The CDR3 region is CASSLRQGLDEKLFF. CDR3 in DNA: TGTGCCAGCAGCCTCAGACAGGGGTTGGATGAAAAACTGTTTTTT.

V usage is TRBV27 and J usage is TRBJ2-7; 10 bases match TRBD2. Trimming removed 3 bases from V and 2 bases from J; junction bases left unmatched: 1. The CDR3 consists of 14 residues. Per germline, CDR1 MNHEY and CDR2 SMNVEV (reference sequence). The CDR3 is CASSFGLAAYEQYF. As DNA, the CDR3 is TGTGCCAGCAGTTTTGGACTAGCGGCCTACGAGCAGTACTTC.

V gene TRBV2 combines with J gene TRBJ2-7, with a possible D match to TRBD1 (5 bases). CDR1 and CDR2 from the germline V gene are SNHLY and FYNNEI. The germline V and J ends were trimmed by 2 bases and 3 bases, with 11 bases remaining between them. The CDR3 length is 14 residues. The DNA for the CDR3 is TGTGCCAGCAGTGAAATTTGGGGCGACTACGAGCAGTACTTC. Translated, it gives CASSEIWGDYEQYF.

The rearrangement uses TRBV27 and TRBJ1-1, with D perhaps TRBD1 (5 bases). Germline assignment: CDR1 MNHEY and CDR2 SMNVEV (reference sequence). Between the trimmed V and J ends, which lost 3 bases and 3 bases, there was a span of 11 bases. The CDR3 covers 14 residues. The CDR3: CASSLQGMDTEAFF. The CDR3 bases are TGTGCCAGCAGTTTGCAGGGTATGGACACTGAAGCTTTCTTT.

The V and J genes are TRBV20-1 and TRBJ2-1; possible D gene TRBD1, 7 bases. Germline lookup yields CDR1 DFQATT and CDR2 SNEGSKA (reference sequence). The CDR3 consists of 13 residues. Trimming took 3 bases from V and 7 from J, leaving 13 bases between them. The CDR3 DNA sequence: TGCAGTGCTAGGAGGGGGCTAGCGAATGAGCAGTTCTTC. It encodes CSARRGLANEQFF.

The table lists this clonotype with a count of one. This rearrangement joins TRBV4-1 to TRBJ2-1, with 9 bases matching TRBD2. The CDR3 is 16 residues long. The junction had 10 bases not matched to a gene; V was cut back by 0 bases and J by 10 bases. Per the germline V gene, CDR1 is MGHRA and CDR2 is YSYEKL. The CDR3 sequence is CASSQEPAGGLREQFF. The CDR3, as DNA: TGCGCCAGCAGCCAAGAACCGGCGGGGGGGCTGAGGGAGCAGTTCTTC.

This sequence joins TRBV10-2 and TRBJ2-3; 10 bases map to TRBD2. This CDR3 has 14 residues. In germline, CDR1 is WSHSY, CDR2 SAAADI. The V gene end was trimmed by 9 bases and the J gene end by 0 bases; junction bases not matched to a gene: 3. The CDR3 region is CASIAGGSTDTQYF. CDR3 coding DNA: TGCGCCAGTATAGCGGGGGGCAGCACAGATACGCAGTATTTT.

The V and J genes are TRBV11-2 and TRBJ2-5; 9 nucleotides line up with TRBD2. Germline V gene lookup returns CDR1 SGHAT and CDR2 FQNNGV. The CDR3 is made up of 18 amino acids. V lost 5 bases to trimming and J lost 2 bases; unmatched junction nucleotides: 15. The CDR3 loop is CASSHLMQSGGIQETQYF. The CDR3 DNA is TGTGCCAGCAGCCATTTAATGCAGAGCGGGGGGATACAAGAGACCCAGTACTTC.

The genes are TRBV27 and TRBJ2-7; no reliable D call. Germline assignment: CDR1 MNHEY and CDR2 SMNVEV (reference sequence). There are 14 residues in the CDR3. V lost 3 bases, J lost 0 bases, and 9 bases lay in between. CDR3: CASSFSRSSYEQYF. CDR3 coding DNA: TGTGCCAGCAGTTTTTCGAGGAGCTCCTACGAGCAGTACTTC.

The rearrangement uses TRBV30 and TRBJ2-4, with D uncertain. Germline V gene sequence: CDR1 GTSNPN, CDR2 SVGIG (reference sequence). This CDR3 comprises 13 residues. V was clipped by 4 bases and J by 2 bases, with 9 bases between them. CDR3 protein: CAWMPGPKNIQYF. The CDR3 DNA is TGTGCCTGGATGCCCGGGCCCAAAAACATTCAGTACTTC.

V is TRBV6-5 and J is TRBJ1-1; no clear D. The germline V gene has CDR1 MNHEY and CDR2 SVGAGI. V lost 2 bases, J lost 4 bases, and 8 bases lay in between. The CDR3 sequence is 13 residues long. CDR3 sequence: CASSYGVRTEAFF. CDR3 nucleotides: TGTGCCAGCAGTTACGGGGTCCGCACTGAAGCTTTCTTT.

The CDR3 loop reads CASSRVGANVLTF. CDR3 nucleotides: TGTGCCAGCTCACGTGTAGGGGCCAACGTCCTGACTTTC. This chain joins TRBV18 and TRBJ2-6; the D is unclear. The CDR3 has 13 amino acids. Trimming cost V 4 bases and J 4 bases, with 5 bases left between them. Germline lookup yields CDR1 KGHSH and CDR2 LQKENI. The whole variable domain, remainder taken from reference TRBV18 and TRBJ2-6, is NAGVMQNPRHLVRRRGQEARLRCSPMKGHSHVYWYRQLPEEGLKFMVYLQKENIIDESGMPKERFSAEFPKEGPSILRIQQVVRGDSAAYFCASSRVGANVLTFGAGSRLTVL.

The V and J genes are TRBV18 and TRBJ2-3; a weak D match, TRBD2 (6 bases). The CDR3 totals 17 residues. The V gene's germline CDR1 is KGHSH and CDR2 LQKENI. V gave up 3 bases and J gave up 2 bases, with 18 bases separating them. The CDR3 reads CASSPVEGTTITDTQYF. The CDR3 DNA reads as TGTGCCAGCTCACCGGTGGAGGGAACGACCATCACAGATACGCAGTATTTT.

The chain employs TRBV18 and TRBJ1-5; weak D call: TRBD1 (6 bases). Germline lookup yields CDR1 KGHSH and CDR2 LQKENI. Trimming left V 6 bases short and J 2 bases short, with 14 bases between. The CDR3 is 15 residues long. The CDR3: CASSPEGGGNQPQHF. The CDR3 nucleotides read TGTGCCAGCTCCCCCGAGGGGGGGGGCAATCAGCCCCAGCATTTT.

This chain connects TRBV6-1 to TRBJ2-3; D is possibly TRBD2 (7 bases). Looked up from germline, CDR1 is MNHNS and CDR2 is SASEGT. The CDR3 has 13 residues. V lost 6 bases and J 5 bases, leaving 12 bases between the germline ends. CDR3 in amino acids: CASSGGQGDTQYF. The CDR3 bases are TGTGCCAGCAGCGGGGGGCAAGGAGATACGCAGTATTTT.

In DNA, the CDR3 is TGTGCCACCAGTCATCCCCCCTGCCGCTTTGCTTTCTTT. Its translation is CATSHPPCRFAFF. This chain links TRBV24-1 with TRBJ1-1; no reliable D call. V lost 6 bases and J 11 bases, leaving 18 bases between the germline ends. Per germline, CDR1 KGHDR and CDR2 SFDVKD. There are 13 residues in the CDR3.